The sequence of this T cell receptor beta chain was determined in a study of blood T cell repertoires in COVID-19. Study-level background: The origin of the acute and convalescent COVID-19 samples was the United States, Italy and Spain.

Authors' methods: Estimates of nucleated cell counts were drawn from the amplification of reference gene primers. The repertoire was sequenced with immunoSEQ multiplex PCR; TCRdb's copy has only in-frame clones and lacks some. The V and J calls and clone size were taken over from that table, and D and trimming were inferred from the DNA. The data hold 230,000 or so clones, with more than 65% observed a single time. The V and J ends lost 5 bases and 7 bases, in that order; junction bases with no gene match: 1. Germline V gene data show CDR1 as SEHNR and CDR2 as FQNEAQ (reference sequence). CDR3 length equals 14 residues.

The material sequenced was peripheral blood. The chain combines TRBV7-9 with TRBJ1-6, with 11 bases that match TRBD1. The TCR comes from a woman in her thirties or forties who had recovered from COVID-19. CDR3 in DNA: TGTGCCAGCAGCCGGACAGGGGGCAATTCACCCCTCCACTTT. It is translated as CASSRTGGNSPLHF.